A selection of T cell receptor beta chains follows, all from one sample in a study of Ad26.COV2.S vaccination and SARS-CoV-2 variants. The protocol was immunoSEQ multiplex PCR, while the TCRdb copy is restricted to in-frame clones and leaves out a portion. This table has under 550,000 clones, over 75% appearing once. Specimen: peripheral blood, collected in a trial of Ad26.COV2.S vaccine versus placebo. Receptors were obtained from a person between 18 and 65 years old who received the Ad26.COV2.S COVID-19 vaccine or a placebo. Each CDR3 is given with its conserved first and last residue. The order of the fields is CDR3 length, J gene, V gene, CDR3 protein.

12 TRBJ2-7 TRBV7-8 CATTGPTYEQYF
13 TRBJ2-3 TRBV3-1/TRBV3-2 CASSQGNTDTQYF
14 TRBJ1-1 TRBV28 CASSLAPRSSEAFF
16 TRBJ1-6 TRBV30 CAWRHGAASYNSPLHF
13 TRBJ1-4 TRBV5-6 CASSLTVNEKLFF
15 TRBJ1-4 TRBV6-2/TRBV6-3 CASSSPGQGAEKLFF
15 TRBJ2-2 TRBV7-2 CASSLPRRDTGELFF
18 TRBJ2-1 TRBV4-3 CASSQDPPDRGWVGEQFF
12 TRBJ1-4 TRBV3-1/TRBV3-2 CASTGGGEKLFF
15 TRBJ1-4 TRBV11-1 CASSKNRGLNEKLFF
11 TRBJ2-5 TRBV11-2 CASSLAGGAYF
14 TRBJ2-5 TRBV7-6 CASSLAGAGKTQYF
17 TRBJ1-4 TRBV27 CASSPGTAVRSNEKLFF
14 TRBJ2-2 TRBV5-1 CASSLRQNTGELFF
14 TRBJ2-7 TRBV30 CAWSVVGLYDEQYF
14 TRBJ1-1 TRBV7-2 CASSKQGGDTEAFF
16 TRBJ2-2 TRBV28 CASSFGQATRTGELFF
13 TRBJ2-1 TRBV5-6 CASSLVRYNEQFF
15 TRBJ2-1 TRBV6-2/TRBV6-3 CASSFRGDSYNEQFF
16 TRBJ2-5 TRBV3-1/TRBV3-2 CASSQDEGREQETQYF
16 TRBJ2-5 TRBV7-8 CASSQSGLAGLETQYF